A single TCR beta chain is shown here with its context. The antigen is undetermined. Each population that was sorted was more than 98% pure. V gave up 0 bases and J gave up 0 bases; unmatched junction bases: 3. This CDR3 has 16 amino acids. The germline V gene encodes CDR1 SGHRS and CDR2 YFSETQ. The sample belongs to a study of beta chain features in type 1 diabetes. General study points: There were fewer insertions and more deletions at the VDJ junctions of type 1 diabetes patients. Moderate yet significant TCRB CDR3 shortening was seen in Type 1 diabetes patients in all four CD4+ subsets.

The authors reverse transcribed all of the isolated RNA, so sequencing captured expressed TCRB transcripts. The assay was immunoSEQ multiplex PCR, and TCRdb's table has in-frame clones only and misses some. The sample consists of roughly 370,000 clones, roughly 13% of them appearing once. The V call is TRBV5-1, the J call TRBJ2-5, with TRBD1 matching over 9 bases. The TCR sequence derives from a young man in good health. Material for sequencing was naive CD4+ T cells from blood. This CDR3 reads CASSLDGTGYQETQYF. The CDR3 bases are TGCGCCAGCAGCTTGGACGGGACAGGGTACCAAGAGACCCAGTACTTC.